The 26 T cell receptor beta chains below all came from one sample that was sequenced in a study of T-cell reconstitution after alpha-beta-depleted transplantation in children. Unique molecular identifiers were incorporated into the prepared TCRbeta library. TCRdb itself ran the PCR reads through MiXCR, one entry per CDR3 protein. The data show 200,000 to 250,000 distinct CDR3 sequences, with approximately 11% seen just once and 28% held by the top ten. Sample: PBMCs, taken before TCRalphabeta/CD19-depleted stem cell transplant. The receptors stem from a child younger than two with acute myeloid leukemia, due to receive a stem cell transplant.

As for this clonotype: A much larger clone differs by one base, so this may be a read error. This rearrangement joins TRBV7-3 to TRBJ2-5, with 8 bases aligning to TRBD2. This CDR3 is 15 amino acids long. Germline V gene lookup returns CDR1 SGHTA and CDR2 FQGTGA. As DNA, the CDR3 is TGTGCCAACAGCTCCTACGGGGGACTAGAAGAGACCCAGTACTTC. It specifies CANSSYGGLEETQYF.

This clonotype was seen just once. Since a much larger clone is just one base distant, this may be a read error. The chain carries TRBV5-1 and TRBJ2-7, with TRBD2 as a possible D gene (5 bases). This CDR3 comprises 13 residues. Germline CDR1 SGHRS, CDR2 YFSETQ. CDR3 loop: CASSTTTGKEQCF. CDR3 DNA: TGCGCCAGCAGCACGACCACGGGGAAGGAGCAGTGCTTC.

In this sample, this clonotype turned up many times. The rearrangement joins TRBV5-1 to TRBJ2-1, with 8 bases that match TRBD1. The ends lost 6 bases at V and 2 bases at J; junction bases unmatched: 7. There are 15 residues in the CDR3. Germline CDR1 and CDR2: SGHRS and YFSETQ. DNA of the CDR3: TGCGCCAGCACCCCCGGGACAGGAACCTACAATGAGCAGTTCTTC. Encoded protein: CASTPGTGTYNEQFF.

As for this clonotype: A much larger clone lies one base from this, so it may be a read error. This rearrangement joins TRBV25-1 to TRBJ1-1; 10 bases map to TRBD1. Per the germline V gene, CDR1 is MGHDK and CDR2 is SYGVNS. The CDR3 extends over 14 amino acids. With 3 bases clipped from V and 5 bases from J, the junction kept 3 bases outside the gene matches. As DNA, the CDR3 is TGTGCCAGCAGTGAGACAGGGGGCGAAACTGAAGCTTTCTTT. Translation gives CASSETGGETEAFF.

This clonotype was seen a handful of times. The CDR3 loop reads CASSPAPRTANTGELFF. CDR3 in DNA: TGCGCCAGCAGCCCAGCCCCTAGGACAGCCAACACCGGGGAGCTGTTTTTT. The chain uses TRBV4-1 and TRBJ2-2; tentative D call: TRBD1 (6 bases). CDR3 length: 17 amino acids. V gave up 4 bases and J gave up 2 bases, with 17 bases separating them. CDR1 is MGHRA, CDR2 YSYEKL, per germline.

The chain carries TRBV12-3 or TRBV12-4 and TRBJ2-4; the match to TRBD1 covers 8 bases. The ends lost 7 bases at V and 0 bases at J; junction bases unmatched: 14. This CDR3 contains 18 residues. CDR3 loop: CASKIQGAPTLAKNIQYF. CDR3 sequence (DNA): TGTGCCAGCAAAATCCAGGGGGCCCCTACCTTAGCCAAAAACATTCAGTACTTC.

This clonotype was picked up many times. The chain joins TRBV6-5 to TRBJ2-7; 8 positions agree with TRBD1. The V gene end was trimmed by 5 bases and the J gene end by 12 bases; junction bases not matched to a gene: 9. Germline loops: CDR1 MNHEY, CDR2 SVGAGI. The length of the CDR3 is 12 residues. CDR3 nucleotides: TGTGCCAGCAGTAGAGGACAGGGACTTCCGTACTTC. Protein product: CASSRGQGLPYF.

The chain joins TRBV7-8 to TRBJ1-1, with D possibly TRBD1 on 6 matching bases. This CDR3 is built from 16 residues. The V gene lost 5 bases and the J gene lost 1 base, with 17 bases spanning the gap. Germline V lookup: CDR1 SGHVS, CDR2 FQNEAQ. CDR3 protein: CASSPPGGHWNTEAFF. CDR3 DNA sequence: TGTGCCAGCAGCCCACCCGGGGGACATTGGAACACTGAAGCTTTCTTT.

This clonotype appeared many times. The rearrangement links TRBV20-1 to TRBJ2-2, with TRBD2 identical over 14 bases. Germline loops: CDR1 DFQATT, CDR2 SNEGSKA (reference sequence). V gave up 3 bases and J gave up 4 bases; unmatched junction bases: 4. The CDR3 is made up of 16 amino acids. This chain's CDR3 is CSASPGLAGVTGELFF. The CDR3 region has the DNA TGCAGTGCTAGCCCGGGACTAGCGGGAGTCACCGGGGAGCTGTTTTTT.

With regard to this clonotype: A much larger clone sits a single nucleotide away, making a read error possible. The chain couples TRBV5-1 to TRBJ2-2; possibly TRBD2 for D (7 bases). This CDR3 is built from 14 residues. Germline loops: CDR1 SGHRS, CDR2 YFSETQ. CDR3 in amino acids: CASRLAGDTGELYF. As DNA, the CDR3 is TGCGCCAGCCGCCTTGCGGGGGACACCGGGGAGCTGTATTTT.

This clonotype was recorded at least ten times. The chain uses TRBV6-5 and TRBJ1-2; D gene ambiguous. V lost 6 bases, J lost 8 bases, and 19 bases lay in between. This CDR3 has 14 amino acids. In germline, CDR1 is MNHEY, CDR2 SVGAGI. The CDR3 DNA reads TGTGCCAGCAGCCCAACCCGGACGTGGAGAGGCTACACCTTC. Amino acids: CASSPTRTWRGYTF.

The V gene is TRBV3-1, the J gene TRBJ2-2; D uncertain. The CDR3 consists of 15 residues. V gave up 8 bases and J gave up 3 bases, with 16 bases separating them. Germline CDR1 and CDR2: LGHDT and YNNKEL (reference sequence). In nucleotides, the CDR3 is TGTGCCAGCTACCAAGCCCCCCTGTACACCGGGGAGCTGTTTTTT. Translated, it gives CASYQAPLYTGELFF. Drawing the rest from reference TRBV3-1 and TRBJ2-2, the complete variable domain is DTAVSQTPKYLVTQMGNDKSIKCEQNLGHDTMYWYKQDSKKFLKIMFSYNNKELIINETVPNRFSPKSPDKAHLNLHINSLELGDSAVYFCASYQAPLYTGELFFGEGSRLTVL.

Points on this clonotype: A much larger clone differs from this one at a single base, so this may be a read error. The chain couples TRBV11-2 to TRBJ2-7; possibly TRBD1 for D (5 bases). CDR1 is SGHAT, CDR2 FQNNGV, per germline. This CDR3 is built from 14 residues. This chain's CDR3 is CASSLSTGSYEQSF. The CDR3, as DNA: TGTGCCAGCAGCTTAAGTACAGGCTCCTACGAGCAGTCCTTC.

This sequence joins TRBV20-1 and TRBJ2-1; 12 nucleotides match TRBD2. CDR3 length: 15 amino acids. After removal of 5 bases from V and 9 bases from J, the junction contained 11 bases not matched to a gene. In germline, CDR1 is DFQATT, CDR2 SNEGSKA (reference sequence). CDR3 amino acids: CSASPGLAGGGEQFF. The CDR3 nucleotides read TGCAGTGCTTCCCCGGGGCTAGCGGGGGGGGGTGAGCAGTTCTTC.

This clonotype was detected many times. The CDR3 sequence: CATTRQGEAFF. The CDR3 coding sequence is TGTGCCACCACTCGACAGGGAGAAGCTTTCTTT. This chain connects TRBV10-3 to TRBJ1-1, with 7 bases lining up with TRBD1. The V gene end was trimmed by 10 bases and the J gene end by 8 bases; junction bases not matched to a gene: 7. Germline V gene sequence: CDR1 ENHRY, CDR2 SYGVKD. There are 11 residues in the CDR3.

This clonotype was seen many times. The V call is TRBV10-3, the J call TRBJ2-7; 9 nucleotides match TRBD1. In germline, CDR1 is ENHRY, CDR2 SYGVKD. The trim removed 6 bases at V and 3 bases at J, leaving 18 bases unmatched. CDR3 length: 18 amino acids. CDR3 sequence (DNA): TGTGCCATCAGCCAAGCAAGAAGGAGTGGGACAGGGAGCTACGAGCAGTACTTC. Protein: CAISQARRSGTGSYEQYF.

This clonotype has a single count. This may arise from a read error, as a much more abundant clone is one base away. The chain links TRBV5-4 to TRBJ2-5, with D possibly matching TRBD2 (6 bases). The CDR3 is 13 amino acids. Trimming took off 5 bases at V and 4 bases at J, with 12 bases between the two ends. Germline V gene lookup returns CDR1 SGHNT and CDR2 YYREEE (reference sequence). The CDR3 region is CASSAAGTETQYF. For the CDR3, the DNA is TGTGCCAGCAGTGCGGCGGGGACAGAGACCCAGTACTTC.

In this sample, this clonotype turned up many times. The rearrangement uses TRBV23-1 and TRBJ1-6, with a weak D call TRBD1 (6 bases). TRBV23-1 is an ORF; its function is uncertain. V shed 2 bases and J shed 4 bases, with 6 bases lying between them. The CDR3 spans 14 residues. As DNA, the CDR3 is TGCGCCAGCAGTCAAGGACAGTATAATTCACCCCTCCACTTT. Translation gives CASSQGQYNSPLHF.

The CDR3 sequence is CASSLTTSGASYEQYF. In DNA, the CDR3 is TGTGCCAGCAGCCTGACGACTAGCGGGGCCTCCTACGAGCAGTACTTC. This chain joins TRBV3-1 and TRBJ2-7; TRBD2 matches 11 bases. V shed 4 bases and J 0 bases; nucleotides not matched to a gene: 5. The CDR3 covers 16 residues. The germline V gene has CDR1 LGHDT and CDR2 YNNKEL (reference sequence).

Many counts were recorded for this clonotype. The rearrangement links TRBV7-9 to TRBJ2-7; 7 nucleotides agree with TRBD2. Germline V gives CDR1 SEHNR, CDR2 FQNEAQ (reference sequence). CDR3 length: 13 residues. Trimming at V came to 8 bases and at J to 4 bases, leaving 8 bases not matched to a gene. The CDR3 reads CASSSGVEYEQYF. The CDR3 bases are TGTGCCAGCTCTAGCGGAGTGGAATACGAGCAGTACTTC.

This clonotype was detected many times. This rearrangement joins TRBV7-9 to TRBJ1-1; D possibly corresponds to TRBD1 (5 bases). V gave up 2 bases and J gave up 9 bases, with 13 bases separating them. The CDR3 is made up of 13 amino acids. Germline V gene sequence: CDR1 SEHNR, CDR2 FQNEAQ (reference sequence). CDR3 sequence: CASSLRQGGQAFF. CDR3 in DNA: TGTGCCAGCAGCTTACGCCAGGGAGGACAAGCTTTCTTT.

This clonotype has ten or more counts. The V gene is TRBV10-3, the J gene TRBJ1-5; maybe TRBD1 (5 bases). CDR1 is ENHRY, CDR2 SYGVKD, per germline. The CDR3 sequence is 16 residues long. Trimming removed 0 bases at V and 0 bases at J, with 9 bases between. CDR3 DNA: TGTGCCATCAGTGAGTCGGGACCCTCTAGCAATCAGCCCCAGCATTTT. This sequence encodes CAISESGPSSNQPQHF.

Ten or more counts support this clonotype. V and J are TRBV5-8 and TRBJ1-3, with D unresolved. V lost 1 base, J lost 0 bases, and 8 bases lay in between. The V gene's germline CDR1 is SGHTS and CDR2 YDEGEE. The CDR3 loop spans 15 amino acids. This CDR3 is CASSLRPTSGNTIYF. CDR3 nucleotides: TGTGCCAGCAGCTTGAGACCGACCTCTGGAAACACCATATATTTT.

This clonotype showed up many times. V usage is TRBV11-1 and J usage is TRBJ2-1; 10 bases agree with TRBD1. The junction had 6 bases not matched to a gene; V was cut back by 3 bases and J by 4 bases. This CDR3 comprises 16 residues. The germline V gene has CDR1 SGHAT and CDR2 FQDESV (reference sequence). CDR3 in amino acids: CASSFSGTGVYNEQFF. CDR3 nucleotide sequence: TGTGCCAGCAGCTTCTCCGGGACAGGGGTTTACAATGAGCAGTTCTTC.

This clonotype showed up many times. The V gene is TRBV20-1, the J gene TRBJ2-3; TRBD2 matches at 10 bases. This CDR3 is built from 14 residues. The J segment lost 2 bases and the V segment lost 4 bases, leaving 3 bases of the junction unmatched. Germline V gene data show CDR1 as DFQATT and CDR2 as SNEGSKA (reference sequence). The CDR3 protein is CSAMGTSATDTQYF. The CDR3 nucleotides read TGCAGTGCTATGGGGACTAGCGCCACAGATACGCAGTATTTT.

This chain uses TRBV6-5 with TRBJ2-7; D not resolved. Germline V gives CDR1 MNHEY, CDR2 SVGAGI. Trimming took 2 bases from V and 7 from J, leaving 15 bases between them. There are 14 residues in the CDR3. The CDR3 nucleotides read TGTGCCAGCAGTTACGGTAGCAGTGACTCAGAGCAGTACTTC. Residues: CASSYGSSDSEQYF.